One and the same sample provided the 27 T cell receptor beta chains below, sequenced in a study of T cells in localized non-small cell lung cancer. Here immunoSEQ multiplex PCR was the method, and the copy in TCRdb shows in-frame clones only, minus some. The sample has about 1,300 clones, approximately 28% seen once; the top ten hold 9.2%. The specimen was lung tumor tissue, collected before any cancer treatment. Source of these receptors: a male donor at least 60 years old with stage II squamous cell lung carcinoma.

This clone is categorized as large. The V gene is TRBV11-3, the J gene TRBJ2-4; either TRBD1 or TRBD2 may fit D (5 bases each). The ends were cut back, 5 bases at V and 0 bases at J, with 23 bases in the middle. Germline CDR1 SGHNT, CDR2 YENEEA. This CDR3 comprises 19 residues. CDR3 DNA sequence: TGTGCCAGCAGCCAAGGGGAAGCGACGGGAAATCTAGCCAAAAACATTCAGTACTTC. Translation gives CASSQGEATGNLAKNIQYF.

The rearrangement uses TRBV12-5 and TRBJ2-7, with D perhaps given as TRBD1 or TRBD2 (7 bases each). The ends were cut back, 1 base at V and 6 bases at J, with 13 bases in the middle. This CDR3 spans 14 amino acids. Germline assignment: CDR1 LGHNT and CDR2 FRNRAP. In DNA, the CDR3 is TGTGCTAGTGGTTTGGCTTCCAGGGGGGGCGAGCAGTACTTC. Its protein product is CASGLASRGGEQYF.

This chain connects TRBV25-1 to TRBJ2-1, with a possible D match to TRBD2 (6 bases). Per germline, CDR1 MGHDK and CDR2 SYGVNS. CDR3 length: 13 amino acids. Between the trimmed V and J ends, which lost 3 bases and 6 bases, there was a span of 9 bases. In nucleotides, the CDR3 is TGTGCCAGCAGTGACGGCGGGACCAATGAGCAGTTCTTC. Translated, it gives CASSDGGTNEQFF.

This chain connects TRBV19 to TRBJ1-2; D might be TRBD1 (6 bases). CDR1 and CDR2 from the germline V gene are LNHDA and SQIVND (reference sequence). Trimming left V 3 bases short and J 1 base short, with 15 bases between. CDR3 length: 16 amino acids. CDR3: CASSIGTGQVNYGYTF. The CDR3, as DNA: TGTGCCAGTAGTATCGGAACGGGACAAGTTAACTATGGCTACACCTTC.

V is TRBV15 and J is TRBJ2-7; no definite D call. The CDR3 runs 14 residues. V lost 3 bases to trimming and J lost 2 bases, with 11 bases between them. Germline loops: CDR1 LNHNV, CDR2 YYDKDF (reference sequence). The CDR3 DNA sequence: TGTGCCACCAGCAGGACGGACGGAGCCTACGAGCAGTACTTC. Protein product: CATSRTDGAYEQYF.

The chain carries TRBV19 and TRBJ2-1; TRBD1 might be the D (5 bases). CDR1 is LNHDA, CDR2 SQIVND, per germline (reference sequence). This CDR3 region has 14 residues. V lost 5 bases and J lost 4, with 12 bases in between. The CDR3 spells CASSVTASYNEQFF. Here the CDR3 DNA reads TGTGCCAGTAGTGTGACAGCTAGTTACAATGAGCAGTTCTTC.

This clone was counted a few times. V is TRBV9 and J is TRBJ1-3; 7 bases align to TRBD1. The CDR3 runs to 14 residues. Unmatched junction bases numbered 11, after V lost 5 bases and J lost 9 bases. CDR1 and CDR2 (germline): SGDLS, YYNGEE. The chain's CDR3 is CASSLGTAPGTIYF. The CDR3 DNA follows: TGTGCCAGCAGTCTGGGGACAGCACCGGGCACCATATATTTT.

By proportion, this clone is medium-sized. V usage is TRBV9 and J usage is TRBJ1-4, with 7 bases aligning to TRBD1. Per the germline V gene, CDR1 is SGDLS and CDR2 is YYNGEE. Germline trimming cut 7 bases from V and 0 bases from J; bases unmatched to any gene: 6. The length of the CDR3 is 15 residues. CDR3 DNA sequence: TGTGCCAGCCGGGGGGACAGCTCAACTAATGAAAAACTGTTTTTT. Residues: CASRGDSSTNEKLFF.

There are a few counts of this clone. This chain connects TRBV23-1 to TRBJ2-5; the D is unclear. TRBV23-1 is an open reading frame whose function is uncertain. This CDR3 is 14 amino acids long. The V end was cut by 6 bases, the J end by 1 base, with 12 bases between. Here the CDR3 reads CASSPTLVQETQYF. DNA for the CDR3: TGCGCCAGCAGCCCAACCTTAGTCCAAGAGACCCAGTACTTC.

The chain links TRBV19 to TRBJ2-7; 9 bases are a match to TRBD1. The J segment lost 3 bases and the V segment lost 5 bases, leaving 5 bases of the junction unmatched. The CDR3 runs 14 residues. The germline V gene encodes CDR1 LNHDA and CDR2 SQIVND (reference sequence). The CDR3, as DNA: TGTGCCAGTAGTTCGGGACAGGGTGACTACGAGCAGTACTTC. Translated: CASSSGQGDYEQYF.

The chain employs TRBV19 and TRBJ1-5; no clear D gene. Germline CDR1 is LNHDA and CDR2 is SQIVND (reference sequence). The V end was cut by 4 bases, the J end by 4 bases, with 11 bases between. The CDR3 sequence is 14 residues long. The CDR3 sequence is CASSNLTGNQPQHF. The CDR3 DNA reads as TGTGCCAGTAGTAACCTCACGGGAAATCAGCCCCAGCATTTT.

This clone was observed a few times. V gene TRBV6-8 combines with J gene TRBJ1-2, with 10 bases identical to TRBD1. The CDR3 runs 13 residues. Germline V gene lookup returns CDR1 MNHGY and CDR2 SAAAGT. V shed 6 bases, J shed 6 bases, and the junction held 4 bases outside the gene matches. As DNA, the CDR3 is TGTGCCAGCAGCTGGGACAGGGGAAATGGCTACACCTTC. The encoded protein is CASSWDRGNGYTF.

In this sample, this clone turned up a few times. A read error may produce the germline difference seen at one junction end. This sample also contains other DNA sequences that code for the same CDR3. The CDR3 DNA follows: TGTGCTAGCAGCTTAACGGGGGGCGGAAGCTATGGCTACACCTTC. Protein product: CASSLTGGGSYGYTF. The chain is built from TRBV11-3 and TRBJ1-2, with a weak D call TRBD1 (6 bases). The CDR3 length is 15 residues. Germline V gene lookup returns CDR1 SGHNT and CDR2 YENEEA.

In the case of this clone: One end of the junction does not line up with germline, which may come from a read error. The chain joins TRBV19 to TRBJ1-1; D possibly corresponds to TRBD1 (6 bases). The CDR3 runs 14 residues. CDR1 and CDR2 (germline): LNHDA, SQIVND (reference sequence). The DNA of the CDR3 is TGTGTCAGTAGCGGAGGGGGGAGTTACACTGAAGCTTTCTTT. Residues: CVSSGGGSYTEAFF.

In DNA, the CDR3 is TGTGCTAGTGGTTTGAGGTACGAGCAGTACTTC. Its translation is CASGLRYEQYF. This chain uses TRBV12-5 with TRBJ2-7, with D unresolved. V dropped 2 bases and J dropped 4 bases, with 3 bases sitting between them. Per the germline V gene, CDR1 is LGHNT and CDR2 is FRNRAP. The CDR3 length is 11 residues. Based on the CDR3 plus reference TRBV12-5 and TRBJ2-7, the full variable domain is DARVTQTPRHKVTEMGQEVTMRCQPILGHNTVFWYRQTMMQGLELLAYFRNRAPLDDSGMPKDRFSAEMPDATLATLKIQPSEPRDSAVYFCASGLRYEQYFGPGTRLTVT.

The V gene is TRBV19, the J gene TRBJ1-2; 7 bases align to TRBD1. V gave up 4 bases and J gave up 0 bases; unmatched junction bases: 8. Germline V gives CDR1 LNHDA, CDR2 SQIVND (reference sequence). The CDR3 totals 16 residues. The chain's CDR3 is CASSTRAQGANYGYTF. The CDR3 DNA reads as TGTGCCAGTAGTACCCGTGCCCAGGGGGCTAACTATGGCTACACCTTC. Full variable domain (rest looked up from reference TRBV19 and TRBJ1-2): DGGITQSPKYLFRKEGQNVTLSCEQNLNHDAMYWYRQDPGQGLRLIYYSQIVNDFQKGDIAEGYSVSREKKESFPLTVTSAQKNPTAFYLCASSTRAQGANYGYTFGSGTRLTVV.

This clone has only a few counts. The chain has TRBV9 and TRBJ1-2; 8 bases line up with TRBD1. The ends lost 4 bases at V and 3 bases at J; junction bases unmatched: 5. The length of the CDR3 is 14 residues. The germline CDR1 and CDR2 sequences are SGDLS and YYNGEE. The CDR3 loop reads CASSRRQGYYGYTF. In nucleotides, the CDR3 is TGTGCCAGCAGCCGTAGACAGGGGTACTATGGCTACACCTTC.

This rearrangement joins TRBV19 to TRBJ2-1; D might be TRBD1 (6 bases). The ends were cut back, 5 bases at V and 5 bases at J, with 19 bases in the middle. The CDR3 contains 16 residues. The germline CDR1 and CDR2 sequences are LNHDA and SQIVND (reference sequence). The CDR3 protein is CASSPPRTALNNEQFF. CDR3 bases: TGTGCCAGTAGTCCCCCCCGGACAGCCTTAAACAATGAGCAGTTCTTC.

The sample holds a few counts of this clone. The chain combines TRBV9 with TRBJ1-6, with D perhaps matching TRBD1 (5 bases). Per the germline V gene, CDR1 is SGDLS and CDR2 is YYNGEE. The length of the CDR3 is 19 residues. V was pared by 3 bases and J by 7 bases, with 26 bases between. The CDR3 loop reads CASSDTRANGAEPNSPLHF. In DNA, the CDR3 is TGTGCCAGCAGCGATACGAGGGCTAATGGGGCCGAGCCGAATTCACCCCTCCACTTT.

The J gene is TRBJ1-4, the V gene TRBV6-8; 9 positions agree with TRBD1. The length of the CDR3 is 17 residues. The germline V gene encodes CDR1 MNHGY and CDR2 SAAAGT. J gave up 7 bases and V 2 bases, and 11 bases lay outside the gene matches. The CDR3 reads CASSYPAATGGVEKLFF. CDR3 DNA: TGTGCCAGCAGTTACCCTGCCGCGACAGGGGGGGTTGAAAAACTGTTTTTT.

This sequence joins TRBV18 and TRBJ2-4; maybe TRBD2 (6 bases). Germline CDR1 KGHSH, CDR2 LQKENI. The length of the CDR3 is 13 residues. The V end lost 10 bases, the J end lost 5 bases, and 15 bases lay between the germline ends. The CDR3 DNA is TGTGCCACCAAACCGGGGGAGGAAAACATTCAGTACTTC. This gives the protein CATKPGEENIQYF.

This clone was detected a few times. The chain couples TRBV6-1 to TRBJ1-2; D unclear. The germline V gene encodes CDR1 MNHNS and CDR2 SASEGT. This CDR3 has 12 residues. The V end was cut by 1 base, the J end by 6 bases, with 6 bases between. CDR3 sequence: CASSEGPDGYTF. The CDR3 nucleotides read TGTGCCAGCAGTGAAGGGCCAGATGGCTACACCTTC.

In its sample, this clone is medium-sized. The CDR3 sequence: CASSLVWTGKYNEQFF. CDR3 coding DNA: TGTGCCAGCAGCTTGGTTTGGACAGGGAAGTACAATGAGCAGTTCTTC. The chain links TRBV11-3 to TRBJ2-1; 8 nucleotides agree with TRBD1. The germline V gene has CDR1 SGHNT and CDR2 YENEEA. J gave up 4 bases and V 3 bases, and 8 bases lay outside the gene matches. This CDR3 region has 16 residues.

The CDR3 loop reads CASGTATTNEKLFF. CDR3 sequence (DNA): TGTGCCAGCGGGACAGCAACAACTAATGAAAAACTGTTTTTT. The V and J genes are TRBV9 and TRBJ1-4, with 7 bases fitting TRBD1. Germline lookup yields CDR1 SGDLS and CDR2 YYNGEE. The CDR3 runs 14 residues. V dropped 7 bases and J dropped 0; count of bases not matched to a gene: 3.

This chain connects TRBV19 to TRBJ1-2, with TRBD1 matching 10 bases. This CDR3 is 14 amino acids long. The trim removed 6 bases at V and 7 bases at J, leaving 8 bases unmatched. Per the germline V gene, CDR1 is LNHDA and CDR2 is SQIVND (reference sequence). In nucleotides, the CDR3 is TGTGCCAGTAGAAAAGACAGGGGGCCTAGTGGCTACACCTTC. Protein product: CASRKDRGPSGYTF.

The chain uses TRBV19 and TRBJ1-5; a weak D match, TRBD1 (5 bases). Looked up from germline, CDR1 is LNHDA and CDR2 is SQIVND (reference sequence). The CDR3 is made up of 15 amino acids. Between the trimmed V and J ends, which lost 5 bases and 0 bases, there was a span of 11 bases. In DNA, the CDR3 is TGTGCCAGTAGTTTTCGACAGAATAGCAATCAGCCCCAGCATTTT. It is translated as CASSFRQNSNQPQHF.

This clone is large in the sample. CDR3 bases: TGTGCCAGCAGTTACGGGAAGGGAAACACCATATATTTT. Translation: CASSYGKGNTIYF. J is TRBJ1-3 and V is TRBV6-8; unclear D gene. The CDR3 extends over 13 amino acids. Germline V gene data show CDR1 as MNHGY and CDR2 as SAAAGT. Between the trimmed V and J ends, which lost 2 bases and 4 bases, there was a span of 6 bases.